This TCR beta chain was sequenced in a study of T-cell reconstitution after alpha-beta-depleted transplantation in children. Points from the study as a whole: Counts and diversity of T cells one year after transplant came mostly from newly produced T cells. For some patients, TCRbeta diversity was high at day 60 because of recipient T cells and thymic progenitors that survived.

The TCRbeta library incorporated unique molecular identifiers. TCRdb used MiXCR to reprocess the PCR reads, holding one entry per CDR3 protein. The repertoire consists of around 200,000 distinct CDR3 sequences, with 9.5% to 13% occurring once and the leading ten covering about 30%. This clonotype was found many times. Its antigen is currently unknown. This CDR3 has 17 residues. The V gene's germline CDR1 is MGHRA and CDR2 YSYEKL. Trimming shortened V by 3 bases and J by 0 bases, and 12 bases separated the two germline ends. The TCR sequence derives from a child under two years old with acute myeloid leukemia, due to receive a stem cell transplant. The chain recombines TRBV4-1 with TRBJ2-6, with D perhaps TRBD1 (5 bases). Here the sequenced sample was PBMCs, taken before TCRalphabeta/CD19-depleted stem cell transplant. The CDR3 sequence is CASSQVTAYSGANVLTF. DNA of the CDR3: TGCGCCAGCAGCCAGGTGACAGCCTACTCTGGGGCCAACGTCCTGACTTTC.